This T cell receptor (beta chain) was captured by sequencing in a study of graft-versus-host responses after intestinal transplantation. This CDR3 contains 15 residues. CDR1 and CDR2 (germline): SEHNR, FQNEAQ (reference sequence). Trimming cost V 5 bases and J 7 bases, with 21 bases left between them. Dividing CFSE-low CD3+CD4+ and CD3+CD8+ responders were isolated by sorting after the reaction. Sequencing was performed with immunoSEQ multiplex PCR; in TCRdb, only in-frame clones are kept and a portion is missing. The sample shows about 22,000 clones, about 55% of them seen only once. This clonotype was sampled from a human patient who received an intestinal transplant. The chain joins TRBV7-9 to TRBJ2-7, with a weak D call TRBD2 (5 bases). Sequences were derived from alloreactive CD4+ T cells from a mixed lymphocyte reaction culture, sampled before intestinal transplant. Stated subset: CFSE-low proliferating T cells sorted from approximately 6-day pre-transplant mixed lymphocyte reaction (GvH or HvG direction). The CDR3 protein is CASSESGPYVGEQYF. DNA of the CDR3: TGTGCCAGCAGCGAGAGCGGACCCTATGTTGGTGAGCAGTACTTC.